The 22 T cell receptor beta chains below all came from one sample that was sequenced in a study of cytomegalovirus exposure and HLA in healthy donors. The study ran its PCR with 60 Vbeta and 13 Jbeta primers. Clones were read by immunoSEQ multiplex PCR, and TCRdb kept only the in-frame ones, dropping some. The sample has some 180,000 clones, roughly 84% seen once; the top ten hold roughly 0.23%. Sequencing input: PBMCs. The receptor source for this set is a girl less than two years old in good health and CMV-seronegative.

This sequence joins TRBV5-6 and TRBJ2-7; 15 bases fit TRBD2. CDR1 is SGHDT, CDR2 YYEEEE, per germline. The CDR3 extends over 17 amino acids. V dropped 0 bases and J dropped 5; count of bases not matched to a gene: 6. The CDR3 here is CASSLGWTSGRADEQYF. The DNA of the CDR3 is TGTGCCAGCAGCTTGGGGTGGACTAGCGGGAGGGCCGACGAGCAGTACTTC.

This clone was observed a handful of times. The rearrangement uses TRBV5-4 and TRBJ1-1; no definite D call. V lost 0 bases and J 1 base, leaving 10 bases between the germline ends. From germline, CDR1 is SGHNT and CDR2 YYREEE (reference sequence). CDR3 length equals 15 residues. The CDR3 spells CASSLGRVGNTEAFF. The CDR3 bases are TGTGCCAGCAGCTTGGGGAGGGTTGGGAACACTGAAGCTTTCTTT.

J is TRBJ2-3 and V is TRBV9; 13 nucleotides align to TRBD2. The V gene end was trimmed by 3 bases and the J gene end by 2 bases; junction bases not matched to a gene: 15. This CDR3 spans 20 amino acids. The germline V gene has CDR1 SGDLS and CDR2 YYNGEE. The CDR3 reads CASSARATPGLAGNTDTQYF. CDR3 DNA: TGTGCCAGCAGCGCCCGAGCTACGCCGGGACTAGCGGGGAACACAGATACGCAGTATTTT.

The chain links TRBV6-1 to TRBJ1-3; TRBD1 matches at 8 bases. The CDR3 loop spans 15 amino acids. The trim removed 2 bases at V and 9 bases at J, leaving 9 bases unmatched. Germline CDR1 and CDR2: MNHNS and SASEGT. The CDR3 bases are TGTGCCAGCAGTGAACTCCCCGACAGGGGCAGCACCATATATTTT. Translated, it gives CASSELPDRGSTIYF.

The chain links TRBV15 to TRBJ1-3; 8 bases are shared with TRBD1. Germline CDR1 reads LNHNV; CDR2 reads YYDKDF (reference sequence). V gave up 9 bases and J gave up 5 bases; unmatched junction bases: 3. The CDR3 is 12 residues long. CDR3 sequence reads: CATGQGRNTIYF. The CDR3 DNA is TGTGCCACTGGACAGGGTAGAAACACCATATATTTT.

This clone was recorded only once. The chain is built from TRBV11-2 and TRBJ1-2; TRBD1 matches at 7 bases. Germline V lookup: CDR1 SGHAT, CDR2 FQNNGV. J gave up 2 bases and V 4 bases, and 7 bases lay outside the gene matches. The CDR3 has 15 residues. Here the CDR3 reads CASSSSTGRNYGYTF. The CDR3 coding sequence is TGTGCCAGCAGCTCCTCGACAGGGAGAAACTATGGCTACACCTTC.

The chain uses TRBV6-4 and TRBJ2-3; D is unclear. Trimming cost V 0 bases and J 4 bases, with 11 bases left between them. From germline, CDR1 is MRHNA and CDR2 SNTAGT. The CDR3 is 15 amino acids. CDR3 sequence reads: CASSDSGSTADTQYF. The CDR3 DNA follows: TGTGCCAGCAGTGACTCTGGTAGCACGGCAGATACGCAGTATTTT.

The chain carries TRBV11-2 and TRBJ1-3; 7 bases match TRBD1. The germline gives CDR1 SGHAT, CDR2 FQNNGV. The CDR3 is 16 amino acids. V was pared by 0 bases and J by 4 bases, with 6 bases of the junction left unmatched. The CDR3 loop is CASSLERGRLGNTIYF. The CDR3 region has the DNA TGTGCCAGCAGCTTAGAGAGGGGGCGGTTGGGAAACACCATATATTTT. Filled out from reference TRBV11-2 and TRBJ1-3, the complete variable domain reads EAGVAQSPRYKIIEKRQSVAFWCNPISGHATLYWYQQILGQGPKLLIQFQNNGVVDDSQLPKDRFSAERLKGVDSTLKIQPAKLEDSAVYLCASSLERGRLGNTIYFGEGSWLTVV.

The chain carries TRBV5-4 and TRBJ2-5, with D maybe TRBD1 (5 bases). Deletions cut 8 bases from V and 1 base from J, with 15 bases between. Germline CDR1 SGHNT, CDR2 YYREEE (reference sequence). This CDR3 has 14 residues. This CDR3 is CASRRDGAQETQYF. The CDR3, as DNA: TGTGCCAGTCGCCGCGATGGGGCCCAAGAGACCCAGTACTTC.

The chain employs TRBV30 and TRBJ1-5; D unresolved. CDR1 GTSNPN and CDR2 SVGIG come from the germline V gene (reference sequence). This CDR3 comprises 11 residues. Deletions cut 4 bases from V and 5 bases from J, with 6 bases between. CDR3 DNA sequence: TGTGCCTGGACCCTCGATCAGCCCCAGCATTTT. This encodes CAWTLDQPQHF.

V gene TRBV6-1 combines with J gene TRBJ2-5; tentatively, D is TRBD2 (7 bases). The J call may be incorrect, as the DNA end agrees better with TRBJ2-7. This CDR3 spans 16 amino acids. Germline V CDR1 and CDR2: MNHNS, SASEGT. The CDR3 here is CASSEYGLAGADEQYF. In DNA, the CDR3 is TGTGCCAGCAGTGAATATGGTTTGGCGGGGGCAGACGAGCAGTACTTC.

This clone was recorded a few times. Here the CDR3 reads CSVEMGGSQPQHF. CDR3 nucleotides: TGCAGCGTTGAAATGGGGGGTAGTCAGCCCCAGCATTTT. The chain joins TRBV29-1 to TRBJ1-5, with D tentatively TRBD1 (5 bases). The CDR3 contains 13 residues. In germline, CDR1 is SQVTM, CDR2 ANQGSEA. V was clipped by 2 bases and J by 6 bases, with 11 bases between them.

The rearrangement links TRBV19 to TRBJ1-2; tentatively, D is TRBD1 (6 bases). The CDR3 is 13 residues long. Trimming took off 9 bases at V and 6 bases at J, with 17 bases between the two ends. Germline V gene data show CDR1 as LNHDA and CDR2 as SQIVND (reference sequence). The CDR3 here is CASHKGGIDGYTF. CDR3 nucleotides: TGTGCCAGCCATAAGGGGGGGATCGATGGCTACACCTTC.

The J gene is TRBJ1-3, the V gene TRBV4-1; 9 bases are shared with TRBD1. J lost 2 bases, V lost 4 bases, and 6 bases had no gene match. CDR3 length: 16 amino acids. The germline V gene has CDR1 MGHRA and CDR2 YSYEKL. CDR3 sequence: CASSRVGTGTGNTIYF. The CDR3, as DNA: TGCGCCAGCAGCCGAGTTGGGACAGGGACTGGAAACACCATATATTTT.

This clone appeared a few times. This chain links TRBV7-2 with TRBJ2-1, with 8 bases aligning to TRBD2. CDR3 length: 16 residues. Unmatched junction bases numbered 13, after V lost 4 bases and J lost 8 bases. Looked up from germline, CDR1 is SGHTA and CDR2 is FQGNSA. The CDR3, as DNA: TGTGCCAGCAGCTCCCCGGGACTAGGTCCACCTTATGAGCAGTTCTTC. Translation: CASSSPGLGPPYEQFF.

The CDR3 sequence is CASSDDRGFEGYTF. CDR3 nucleotides: TGTGCCAGCAGTGATGACAGGGGATTTGAGGGCTACACCTTC. The V call is TRBV25-1, the J call TRBJ1-2; 8 bases line up with TRBD1. The CDR3 runs to 14 residues. The trim removed 3 bases at V and 8 bases at J, leaving 8 bases unmatched. Germline CDR1 MGHDK, CDR2 SYGVNS.

The CDR3 DNA sequence: TGTGCTAGTGGTGGGACAGGGGGAGGGAGATATAGCAATCAGCCCCAGCATTTT. As protein: CASGGTGGGRYSNQPQHF. This chain joins TRBV12-5 and TRBJ1-5; TRBD1 matches at 11 bases. The CDR3 spans 18 residues. Germline assignment: CDR1 LGHNT and CDR2 FRNRAP. J lost 0 bases, V lost 5 bases, and 9 bases had no gene match.

This clone was seen only a few times. This chain uses TRBV9 with TRBJ2-7; D call uncertain. CDR3 size: 14 residues. Trimming took 0 bases from V and 2 from J, leaving 9 bases between them. From germline, CDR1 is SGDLS and CDR2 YYNGEE. CDR3 protein: CASSVEVDTYEQYF. In DNA, the CDR3 is TGTGCCAGCAGCGTAGAAGTAGACACCTACGAGCAGTACTTC.

CDR3 protein: CATSTEGDYGYTF. CDR3 nucleotide sequence: TGCGCCACCTCCACAGAGGGGGACTATGGCTACACCTTC. This chain uses TRBV5-1 with TRBJ1-2; possible D gene TRBD1, 6 bases. V was shortened by 9 bases and J by 3 bases, with 15 bases between the two germline ends. This CDR3 has 13 amino acids. Germline CDR1 is SGHRS and CDR2 is YFSETQ.

The chain employs TRBV20-1 and TRBJ1-1, with D tentatively TRBD1 (5 bases). V was cut by 3 bases and J by 6 bases, with 8 bases left in between. The germline gives CDR1 DFQATT, CDR2 SNEGSKA (reference sequence). The CDR3 sequence is 11 residues long. CDR3 nucleotide sequence: TGCAGTGCTAGTGACAGACCTGAAGCTTTCTTT. Its protein is CSASDRPEAFF.

This chain uses TRBV27 with TRBJ2-7, with a tentative D call TRBD2 (6 bases). The V end was cut by 3 bases, the J end by 2 bases, with 11 bases between. Germline CDR1 and CDR2: MNHEY and SMNVEV (reference sequence). The CDR3 covers 14 residues. The CDR3 loop reads CASSFSWGAYEQYF. In nucleotides, the CDR3 is TGTGCCAGCAGTTTCTCGTGGGGGGCCTACGAGCAGTACTTC.

J is TRBJ2-1 and V is TRBV16, with D possibly matching TRBD2 (5 bases). Germline CDR1 reads KGHSY; CDR2 reads FQNENV. V dropped 1 base and J dropped 9 bases, with 10 bases sitting between them. This CDR3 comprises 13 residues. In nucleotides, the CDR3 is TGTGCCAGCAGCCAATTCGGGGAAACTGAGCAGTTCTTC. Translating gives CASSQFGETEQFF.